A selection of T cell receptor beta chains follows, all from one sample in a study of beta chain features in type 1 diabetes. Clones were sequenced by immunoSEQ multiplex PCR, and TCRdb holds only the in-frame ones, with some missing. Here the sample spans about 270,000 clones, 14% being singletons. Sample: naive CD4+ T cells from blood. The origin of the receptors is a man aged 30-40 years with type 1 diabetes. The conserved cysteine and the conserved F or W are not part of the CDR3 here.

v_call: TRBV4-2
cdr3_aa: ASSQWVAGGGGELF

v_call: TRBV18
cdr3_aa: ASSPPEAGGKTEAF

v_call: TRBV23-1
cdr3_aa: ASNPGAERGFEQY

v_call: TRBV2
cdr3_aa: ASEVVLGTEAF

v_call: TRBV28
cdr3_aa: ASSSLERGQDTQY

v_call: TRBV19
cdr3_aa: ASSRRENTEAF

v_call: TRBV5-4
cdr3_aa: ASSLDGANYGYT

v_call: TRBV29-1
cdr3_aa: SASRQWNSYNEQF

v_call: TRBV18
cdr3_aa: ASSTSGSRWNNEQF

v_call: TRBV30
cdr3_aa: AWSELVGGPYEQY

v_call: TRBV30
cdr3_aa: AGVDRASGANVLT

v_call: TRBV2
cdr3_aa: ASSVLTHEQY

v_call: TRBV15
cdr3_aa: ATSRDPLLIGNTIY

v_call: TRBV2
cdr3_aa: ASRARLAGSGEQF

v_call: TRBV10-3
cdr3_aa: AIRTDRGHQETQY

v_call: TRBV5-4
cdr3_aa: ASSSLGNGEQF